Sequencing of this T cell receptor (beta chain) was carried out in a study of radiotherapy plus CTLA-4 blockade in lung cancer. The study, taken as a whole, reports: Radiotherapy with ipilimumab was followed by blood expansion of tumor-derived clones.

Points on this clone: Antigen unknown.

Produced via immunoSEQ multiplex PCR; TCRdb's table is partial and in-frame only. This table holds some 96,000 clones, 88% found once. Between the trimmed V and J ends, which lost 2 bases and 2 bases, there was a span of 13 bases. The CDR3 is 15 amino acids. The V gene's germline CDR1 is SGHRS and CDR2 YFSETQ. The rearrangement joins TRBV5-1 to TRBJ1-2; a possible D gene is TRBD1 (5 bases). This clonotype was obtained from a human donor with non-small cell lung cancer that progressed on radiotherapy plus ipilimumab. The sample consisted of peripheral blood, taken from a patient treated with radiotherapy plus ipilimumab. The CDR3 DNA sequence: TGCGCCAGCAGCTTAACACAGGATAGCAACTATGGCTACACCTTC. Translated, it gives CASSLTQDSNYGYTF.